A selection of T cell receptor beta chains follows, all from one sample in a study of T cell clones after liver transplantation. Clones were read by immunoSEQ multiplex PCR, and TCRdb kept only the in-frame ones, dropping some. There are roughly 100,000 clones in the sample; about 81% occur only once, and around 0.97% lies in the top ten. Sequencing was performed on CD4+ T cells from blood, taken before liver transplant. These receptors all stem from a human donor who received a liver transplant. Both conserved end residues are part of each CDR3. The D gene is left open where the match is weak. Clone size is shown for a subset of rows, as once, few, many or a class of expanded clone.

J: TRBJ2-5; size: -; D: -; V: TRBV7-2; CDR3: CASSLDMGGETQYF; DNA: TGTGCCAGCAGCTTAGACATGGGCGGAGAGACCCAGTACTTC
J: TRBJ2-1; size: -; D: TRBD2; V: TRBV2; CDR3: CASSFLGQRTSGRIRDEQFF; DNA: TGTGCCAGCAGTTTCTTGGGACAGCGGACTAGCGGGAGGATTAGGGATGAGCAGTTCTTC
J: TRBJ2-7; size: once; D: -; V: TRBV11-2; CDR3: CASSLSLGSSSYEQYF; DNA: TGTGCCAGCAGCCTTTCACTAGGGAGTAGCTCCTACGAGCAGTACTTC
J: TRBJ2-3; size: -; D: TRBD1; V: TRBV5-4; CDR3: CASSSGQDITDTQYF; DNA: TGTGCCAGCAGCTCCGGACAGGATATCACAGATACGCAGTATTTT
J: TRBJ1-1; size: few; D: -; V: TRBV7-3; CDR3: CASSTDTNTEAFF; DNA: TGTGCCAGCAGCACGGACACGAACACTGAAGCTTTCTTT
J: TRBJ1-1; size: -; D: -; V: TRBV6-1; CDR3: CASSARGTEAFF; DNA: TGTGCCAGCAGTGCGAGGGGTACTGAAGCTTTCTTT
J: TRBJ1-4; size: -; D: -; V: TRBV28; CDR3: CASSLGRHNEKLFF; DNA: TGTGCCAGCAGTTTAGGCAGACATAATGAAAAACTGTTTTTT
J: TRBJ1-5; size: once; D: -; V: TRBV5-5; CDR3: CASSLLPVFSNQPQHF; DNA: TGTGCCAGCAGCTTGTTACCCGTTTTTAGCAATCAGCCCCAGCATTTT
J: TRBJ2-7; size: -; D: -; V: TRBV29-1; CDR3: CSVGPSYEQYF; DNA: TGCAGCGTTGGCCCGTCCTACGAGCAGTACTTC
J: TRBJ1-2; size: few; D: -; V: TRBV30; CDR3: CAWRGPSEGGYTF; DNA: TGTGCCTGGAGGGGGCCCTCCGAGGGTGGCTACACCTTC
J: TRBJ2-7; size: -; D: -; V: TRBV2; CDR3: CASASPNGGEQYF; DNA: TGTGCCAGCGCAAGCCCCAACGGAGGCGAGCAGTACTTC
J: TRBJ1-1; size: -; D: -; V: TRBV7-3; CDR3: CASSPQGRTEAFF; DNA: TGTGCCAGCAGCCCCCAGGGAAGGACTGAAGCTTTCTTT
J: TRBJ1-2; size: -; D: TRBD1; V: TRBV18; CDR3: CASSPGQGANYGYTF; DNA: TGTGCCAGCTCCCCGGGACAGGGTGCCAACTATGGCTACACCTTC
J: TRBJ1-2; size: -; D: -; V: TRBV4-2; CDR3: CASSQDPWTPNYGYTF; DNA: TGTGCCAGCAGCCAAGATCCCTGGACGCCTAACTATGGCTACACCTTC
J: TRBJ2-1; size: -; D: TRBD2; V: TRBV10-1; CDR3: CASSELGLAVNEQFF; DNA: TGCGCCAGCAGTGAGCTAGGACTAGCGGTGAATGAGCAGTTCTTC
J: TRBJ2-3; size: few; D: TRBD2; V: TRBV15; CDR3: CATSTRMASGSSSDTQYF; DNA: TGTGCCACCAGCACCCGAATGGCTAGCGGGAGCTCGTCAGATACGCAGTATTTT
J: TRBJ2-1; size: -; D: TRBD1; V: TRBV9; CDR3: CASSATGTGSYNEQFF; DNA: TGTGCCAGCAGCGCCACCGGGACAGGATCATACAATGAGCAGTTCTTC
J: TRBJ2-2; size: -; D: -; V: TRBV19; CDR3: CASSITGINTGELFF; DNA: TGTGCCAGTAGTATAACGGGGATCAACACCGGGGAGCTGTTTTTT
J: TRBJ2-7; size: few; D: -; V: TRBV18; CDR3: CASSPTGTLQRGEQYF; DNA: TGTGCCAGCTCACCTACCGGGACACTTCAAAGGGGCGAGCAGTACTTC
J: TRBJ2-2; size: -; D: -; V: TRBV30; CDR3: CAWTVQSTNTGELFF; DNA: TGTGCCTGGACCGTACAGTCTACGAACACCGGGGAGCTGTTTTTT
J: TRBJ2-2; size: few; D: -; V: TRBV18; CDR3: CASSPPVGSGTGELFF; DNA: TGTGCCAGCTCACCACCGGTAGGATCAGGCACCGGGGAGCTGTTTTTT
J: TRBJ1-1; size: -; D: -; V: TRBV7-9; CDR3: CASSRLGAMNTEAFF; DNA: TGTGCCAGCAGCCGACTCGGGGCAATGAACACTGAAGCTTTCTTT
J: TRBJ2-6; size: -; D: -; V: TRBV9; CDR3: CASSRQGTGANVLTF; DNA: TGTGCCAGCAGCCGGCAGGGGACTGGGGCCAACGTCCTGACTTTC
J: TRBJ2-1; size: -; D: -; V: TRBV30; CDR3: CAWGEDTGYNEQFF; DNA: TGTGCCTGGGGTGAAGACACAGGTTACAATGAGCAGTTCTTC
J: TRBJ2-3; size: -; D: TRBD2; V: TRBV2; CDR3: CASKSSGGAPDTQYF; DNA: TGTGCCAGCAAGTCAAGCGGGGGGGCCCCAGATACGCAGTATTTT
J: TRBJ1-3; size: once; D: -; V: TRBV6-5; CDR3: CASSYVPLSGNTIYF; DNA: TGTGCCAGCAGTTACGTCCCGTTATCTGGAAACACCATATATTTT
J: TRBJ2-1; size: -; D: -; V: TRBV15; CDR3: CATSSEGSYNEQFF; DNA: TGTGCCACCAGCTCGGAGGGGTCCTACAATGAGCAGTTCTTC
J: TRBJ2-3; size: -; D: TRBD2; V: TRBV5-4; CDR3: CASSRAGLGTDTQYF; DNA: TGTGCCAGCAGCCGAGCGGGACTTGGCACAGATACGCAGTATTTT
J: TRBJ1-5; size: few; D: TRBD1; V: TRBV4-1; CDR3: CASSQDPDRGRPQHF; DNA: TGCGCCAGCAGCCAAGATCCAGACAGGGGCCGGCCCCAGCATTTT
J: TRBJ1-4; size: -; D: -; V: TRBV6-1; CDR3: CASSGLGGMREKLFF; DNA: TGTGCCAGCAGTGGCCTCGGGGGGATGCGAGAAAAACTGTTTTTT
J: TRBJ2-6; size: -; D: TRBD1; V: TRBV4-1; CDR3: CASSLRDRDAGANVLTF; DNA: TGCGCCAGCAGCCTCCGGGACAGGGACGCTGGGGCCAACGTCCTGACTTTC
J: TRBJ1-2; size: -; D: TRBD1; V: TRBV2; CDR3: CASSEGPETGSSGYTF; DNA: TGTGCCAGCAGTGAGGGACCTGAGACAGGGAGTTCCGGCTACACCTTC
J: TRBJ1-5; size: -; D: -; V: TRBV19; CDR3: CASSIARGNQPQHF; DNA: TGTGCCAGTAGTATAGCCAGAGGCAATCAGCCCCAGCATTTT
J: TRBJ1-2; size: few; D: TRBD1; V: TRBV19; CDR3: CASTTDRDYGYTF; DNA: TGTGCCAGTACTACGGACAGGGACTATGGCTACACCTTC
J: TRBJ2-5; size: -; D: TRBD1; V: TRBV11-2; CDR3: CASSLDRHRGETQYF; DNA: TGTGCCAGCAGCTTAGATAGGCACAGGGGAGAGACCCAGTACTTC
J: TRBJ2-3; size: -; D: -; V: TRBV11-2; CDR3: CASSLVGATSTDTQYF; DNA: TGTGCCAGCAGCTTAGTAGGGGCGACTAGCACAGATACGCAGTATTTT
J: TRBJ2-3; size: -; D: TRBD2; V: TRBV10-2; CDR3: CATRLANTDTQYF; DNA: TGCGCCACCAGACTAGCGAACACAGATACGCAGTATTTT
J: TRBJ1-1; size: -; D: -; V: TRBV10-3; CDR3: CAISEGRAEAFF; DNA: TGTGCCATCAGTGAAGGCAGAGCTGAAGCTTTCTTT
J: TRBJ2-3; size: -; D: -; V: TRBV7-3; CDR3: CASSAGLGESTDTQYF; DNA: TGTGCCAGCAGCGCAGGTCTCGGGGAGAGCACAGATACGCAGTATTTT
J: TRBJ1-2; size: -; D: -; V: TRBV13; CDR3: CASSLGRLGGYTF; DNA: TGTGCCAGCAGCTTGGGACGGTTAGGTGGCTACACCTTC
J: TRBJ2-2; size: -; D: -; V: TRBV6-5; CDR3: CASSYFPQNTGELFF; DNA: TGTGCCAGCAGTTACTTCCCCCAGAACACCGGGGAGCTGTTTTTT
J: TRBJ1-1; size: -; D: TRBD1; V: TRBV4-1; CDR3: CASSQDLGQGVNTEAFF; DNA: TGCGCCAGCAGCCAAGATCTGGGACAGGGGGTGAACACTGAAGCTTTCTTT
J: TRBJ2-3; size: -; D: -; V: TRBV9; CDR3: CASSVAVWDTQYF; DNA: TGTGCCAGCAGCGTAGCAGTCTGGGATACGCAGTATTTT
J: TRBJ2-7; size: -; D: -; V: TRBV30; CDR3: CAWRPTGGWREQYF; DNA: TGTGCCTGGAGGCCCACCGGAGGGTGGCGGGAGCAGTACTTC
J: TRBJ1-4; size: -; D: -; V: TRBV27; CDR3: CASSLAVGVGEKLFF; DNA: TGTGCCAGCAGTTTAGCCGTGGGAGTTGGTGAAAAACTGTTTTTT
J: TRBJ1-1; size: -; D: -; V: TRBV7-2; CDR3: CASSLRGLGVNTEAFF; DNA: TGTGCCAGCAGTCTAAGGGGGTTGGGGGTGAACACTGAAGCTTTCTTT
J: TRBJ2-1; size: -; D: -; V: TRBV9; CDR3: CASSAPEVGLAYNEQFF; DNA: TGTGCCAGCAGCGCCCCCGAGGTCGGGTTGGCCTACAATGAGCAGTTCTTC
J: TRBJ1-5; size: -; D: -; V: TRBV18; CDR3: CASSQTASNQPQHF; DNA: TGTGCCAGCTCACAGACAGCTAGCAATCAGCCCCAGCATTTT
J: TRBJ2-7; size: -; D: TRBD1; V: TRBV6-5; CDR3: CASSYPQGAGYEQYF; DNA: TGTGCCAGCAGTTACCCGCAGGGGGCTGGTTACGAGCAGTACTTC
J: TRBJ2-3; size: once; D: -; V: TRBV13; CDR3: CASRDTGLTDTQYF; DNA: TGTGCCAGCAGGGATACGGGGCTAACAGATACGCAGTATTTT
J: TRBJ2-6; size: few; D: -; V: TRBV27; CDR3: CASSLSGLSRPGANVLTF; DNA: TGTGCCAGCAGTTTATCGGGCCTATCTCGGCCTGGGGCCAACGTCCTGACTTTC